The clone carrying this T cell receptor beta chain has just one count. Treatment specified: randomized to nivolumab then ipilimumab (arm A) or the reverse (arm B). None of the patients previously received DNA-damaging chemotherapy. PBMC sorting kept live CD3+CD8+ cells without CD19 or CD56. The sample originates from a study of sequential checkpoint blockade in melanoma. Overall study: Patients were randomized 1:1 to nivolumab-then-ipilimumab or ipilimumab-then-nivolumab first-line. After both sequences, patients received maintenance nivolumab.

Clones were sequenced by immunoSEQ multiplex PCR, and TCRdb holds only the in-frame ones, with some missing. The profile covers about 40,000 clones, with 80% to 90% appearing a single time and 12% taken by the ten largest. The CDR3 covers 15 residues. Germline V CDR1 and CDR2: GTSNPN, SVGIG (reference sequence). Between the trimmed V and J ends, which lost 2 bases and 6 bases, there was a span of 19 bases. The specimen was CD8+ T cells sorted from blood (inferred from file names), collected from a patient given nivolumab and ipilimumab in sequence. The V call is TRBV30, the J call TRBJ1-2, with a tentative D call TRBD1 (6 bases). The TCR originated in a human donor with melanoma. Written as DNA, the CDR3 is TGTGCCTGGAGTACCTGGGGGGGCCCCCGGGATGGCTACACCTTC. It specifies CAWSTWGGPRDGYTF.